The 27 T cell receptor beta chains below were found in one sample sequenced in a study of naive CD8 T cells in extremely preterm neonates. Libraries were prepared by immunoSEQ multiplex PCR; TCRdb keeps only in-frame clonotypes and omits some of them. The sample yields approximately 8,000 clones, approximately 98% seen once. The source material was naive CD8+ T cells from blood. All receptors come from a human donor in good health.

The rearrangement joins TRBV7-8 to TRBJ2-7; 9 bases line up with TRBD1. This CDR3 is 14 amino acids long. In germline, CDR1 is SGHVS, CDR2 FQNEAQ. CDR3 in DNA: TGTGCCAGCAGCCCAAGATATGGGACAGGGCCTCTACACGTC. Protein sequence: CASSPRYGTGPLHV.

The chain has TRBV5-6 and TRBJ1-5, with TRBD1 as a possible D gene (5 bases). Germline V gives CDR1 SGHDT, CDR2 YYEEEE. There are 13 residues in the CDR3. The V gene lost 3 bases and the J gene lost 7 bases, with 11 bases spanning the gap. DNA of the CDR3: TGTGCCAGCAGCTGGGGGGTAGGGCAGCCCCAGCATTTT. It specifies CASSWGVGQPQHF.

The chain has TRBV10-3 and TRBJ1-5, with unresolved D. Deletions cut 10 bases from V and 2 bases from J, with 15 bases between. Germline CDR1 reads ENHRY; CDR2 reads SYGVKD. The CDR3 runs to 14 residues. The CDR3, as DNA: TGTGCCACCTGGGAGGAGGGCCGCAATCAGCCCCAGCATTTT. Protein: CATWEEGRNQPQHF.

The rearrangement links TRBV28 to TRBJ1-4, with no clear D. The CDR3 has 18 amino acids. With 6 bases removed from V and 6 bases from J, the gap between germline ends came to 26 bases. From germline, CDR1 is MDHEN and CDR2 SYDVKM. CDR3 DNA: TGTGCCAGCAGCCCACGGCAACGACGAGGGCTCTTCGATGAAAAACTGTTTTTT. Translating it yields CASSPRQRRGLFDEKLFF.

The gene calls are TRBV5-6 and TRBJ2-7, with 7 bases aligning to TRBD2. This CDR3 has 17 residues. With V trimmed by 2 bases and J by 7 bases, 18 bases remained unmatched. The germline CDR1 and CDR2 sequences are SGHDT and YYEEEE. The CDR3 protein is CASSFRDGRQLAGEQYV. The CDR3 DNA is TGTGCCAGCAGCTTCCGGGACGGGAGGCAACTCGCAGGGGAGCAGTACGTC.

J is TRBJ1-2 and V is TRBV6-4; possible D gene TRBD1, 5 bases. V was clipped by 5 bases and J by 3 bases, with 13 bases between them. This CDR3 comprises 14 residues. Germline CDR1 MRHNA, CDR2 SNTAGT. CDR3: CASSLRQRDYGYTF. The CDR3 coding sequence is TGTGCCAGCAGTCTCCGACAGCGAGACTATGGCTACACCTTC.

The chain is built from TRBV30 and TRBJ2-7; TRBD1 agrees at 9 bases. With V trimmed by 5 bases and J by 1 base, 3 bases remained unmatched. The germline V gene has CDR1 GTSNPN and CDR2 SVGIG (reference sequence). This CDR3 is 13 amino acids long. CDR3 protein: CAWGTGLSYEQYF. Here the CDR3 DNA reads TGTGCCTGGGGGACAGGGTTATCCTACGAGCAGTACTTC.

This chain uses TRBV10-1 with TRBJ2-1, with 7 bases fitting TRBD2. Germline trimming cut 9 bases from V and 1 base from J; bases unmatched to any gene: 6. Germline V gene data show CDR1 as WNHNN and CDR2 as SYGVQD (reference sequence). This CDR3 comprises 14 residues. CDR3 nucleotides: TGCGCCAGTGCTAGCGGCGATTCCTACAATGAGCAGTTCTTC. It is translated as CASASGDSYNEQFF.

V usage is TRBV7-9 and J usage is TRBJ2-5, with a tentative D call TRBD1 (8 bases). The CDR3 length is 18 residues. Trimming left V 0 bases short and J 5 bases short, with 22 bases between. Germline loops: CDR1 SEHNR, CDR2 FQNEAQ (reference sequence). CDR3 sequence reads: CASSLAQTGGALGETQYF. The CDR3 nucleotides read TGTGCCAGCAGCTTAGCGCAAACAGGGGGGGCGTTAGGGGAGACCCAGTACTTC. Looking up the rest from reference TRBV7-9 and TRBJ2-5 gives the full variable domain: DTGVSQNPRHKITKRGQNVTFRCDPISEHNRLYWYRQTLGQGPEFLTYFQNEAQLEKSRLLSDRFSAERPKGSFSTLEIQRTEQGDSAMYLCASSLAQTGGALGETQYFGPGTRLLVL.

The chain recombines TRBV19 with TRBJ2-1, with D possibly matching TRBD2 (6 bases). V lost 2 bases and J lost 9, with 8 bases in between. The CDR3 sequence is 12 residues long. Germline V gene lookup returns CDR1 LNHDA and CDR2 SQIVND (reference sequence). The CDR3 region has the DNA TGTGCCAGTAGTATACTCGGGGGTGAGCAGTTCTTC. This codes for CASSILGGEQFF.

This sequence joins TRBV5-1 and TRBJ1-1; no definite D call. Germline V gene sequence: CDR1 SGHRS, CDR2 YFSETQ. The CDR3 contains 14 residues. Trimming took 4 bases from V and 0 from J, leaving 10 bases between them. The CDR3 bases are TGCGCCAGCAGCCTAGGTGGAATGAACACTGAAGCTTTCTTT. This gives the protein CASSLGGMNTEAFF.

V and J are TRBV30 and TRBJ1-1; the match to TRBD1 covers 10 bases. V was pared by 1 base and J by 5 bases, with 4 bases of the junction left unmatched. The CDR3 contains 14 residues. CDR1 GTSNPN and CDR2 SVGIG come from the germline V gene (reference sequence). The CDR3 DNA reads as TGTGCCTGGAGTGGACAGGGGGCTTTGACTGAAGCTTTCTTT. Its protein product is CAWSGQGALTEAFF.

The CDR3 DNA follows: TGTGCCAGTAGTAGAGGGAACAGGGCCAGCGAGCAGTACTTC. Amino acids: CASSRGNRASEQYF. The rearrangement links TRBV19 to TRBJ2-7, with TRBD1 as a possible D gene (6 bases). The CDR3 extends over 14 amino acids. Germline V lookup: CDR1 LNHDA, CDR2 SQIVND (reference sequence). Trimming shortened V by 4 bases and J by 6 bases, and 16 bases separated the two germline ends.

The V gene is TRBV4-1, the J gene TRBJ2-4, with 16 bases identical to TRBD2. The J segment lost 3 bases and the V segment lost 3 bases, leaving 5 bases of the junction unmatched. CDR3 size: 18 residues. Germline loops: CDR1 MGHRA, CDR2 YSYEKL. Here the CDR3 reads CASSQGTSGGAVKNIQYF. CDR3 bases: TGCGCCAGCAGCCAGGGGACTAGCGGGGGGGCCGTCAAAAACATTCAGTACTTC.

The CDR3 sequence is CASSFSPGAAITGELFF. For the CDR3, the DNA is TGTGCCAGCAGCTTTTCCCCAGGTGCCGCGATCACCGGGGAGCTGTTTTTT. The genes are TRBV5-6 and TRBJ2-2; D is ambiguous. The CDR3 has 17 amino acids. From germline, CDR1 is SGHDT and CDR2 YYEEEE. V was trimmed by 2 bases and J by 4 bases, leaving 18 bases between them. Together with reference TRBV5-6 and TRBJ2-2, the CDR3 gives the full variable domain: DAGVTQSPTHLIKTRGQQVTLRCSPKSGHDTVSWYQQALGQGPQFIFQYYEEEERQRGNFPDRFSGHQFPNYSSELNVNALLLGDSALYLCASSFSPGAAITGELFFGEGSRLTVL.

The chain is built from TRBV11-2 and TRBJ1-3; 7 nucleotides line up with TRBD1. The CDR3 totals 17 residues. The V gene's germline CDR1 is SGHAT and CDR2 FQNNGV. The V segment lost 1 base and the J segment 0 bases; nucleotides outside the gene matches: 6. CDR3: CASSLGRGTHSGNTIYF. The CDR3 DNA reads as TGTGCCAGCAGCTTAGGCAGGGGGACGCACTCTGGAAACACCATATATTTT.

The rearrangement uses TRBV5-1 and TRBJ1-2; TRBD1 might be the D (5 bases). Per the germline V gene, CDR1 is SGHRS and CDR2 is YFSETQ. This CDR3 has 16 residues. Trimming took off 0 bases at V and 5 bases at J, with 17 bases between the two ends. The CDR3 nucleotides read TGCGCCAGCAGCTTGGTGGACGCATGGGGGGGTTATGGCTACACCTTC. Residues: CASSLVDAWGGYGYTF. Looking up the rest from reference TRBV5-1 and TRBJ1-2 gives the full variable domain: KAGVTQTPRYLIKTRGQQVTLSCSPISGHRSVSWYQQTPGQGLQFLFEYFSETQRNKGNFPGRFSGRQFSNSRSEMNVSTLELGDSALYLCASSLVDAWGGYGYTFGSGTRLTVV.

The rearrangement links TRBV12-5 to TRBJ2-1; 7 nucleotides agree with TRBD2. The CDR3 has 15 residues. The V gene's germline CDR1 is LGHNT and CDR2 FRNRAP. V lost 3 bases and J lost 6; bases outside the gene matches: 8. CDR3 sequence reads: CASGLSPGLLNEQFF. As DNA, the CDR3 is TGTGCTAGTGGTTTATCCCCGGGACTACTCAATGAGCAGTTCTTC.

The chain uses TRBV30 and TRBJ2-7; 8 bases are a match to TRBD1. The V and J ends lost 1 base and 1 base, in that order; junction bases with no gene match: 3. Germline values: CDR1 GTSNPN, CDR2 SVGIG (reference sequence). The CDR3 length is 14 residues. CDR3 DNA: TGTGCCTGGAGTGCCGGGACAGGATCCTACGAGCAGTACTTC. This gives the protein CAWSAGTGSYEQYF.

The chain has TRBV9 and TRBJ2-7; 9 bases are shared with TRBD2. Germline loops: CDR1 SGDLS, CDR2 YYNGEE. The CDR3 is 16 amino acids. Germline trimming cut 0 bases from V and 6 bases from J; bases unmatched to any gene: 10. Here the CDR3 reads CASSVDPSGGSGEQYF. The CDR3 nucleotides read TGTGCCAGCAGCGTAGATCCCAGCGGGGGGTCAGGCGAGCAGTACTTC.

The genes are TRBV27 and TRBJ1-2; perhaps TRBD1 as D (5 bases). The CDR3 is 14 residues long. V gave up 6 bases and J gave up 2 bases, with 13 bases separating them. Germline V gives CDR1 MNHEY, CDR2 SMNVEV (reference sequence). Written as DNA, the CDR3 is TGTGCCAGCAGCCCCAGGGCTACCAACTATGGCTACACCTTC. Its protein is CASSPRATNYGYTF.

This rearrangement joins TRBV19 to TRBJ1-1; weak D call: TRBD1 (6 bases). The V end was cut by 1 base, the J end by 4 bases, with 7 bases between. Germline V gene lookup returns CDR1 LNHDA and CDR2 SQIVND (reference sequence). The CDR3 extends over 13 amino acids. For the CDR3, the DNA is TGTGCCAGTAGTATAGGAGGGGGCACTGAAGCTTTCTTT. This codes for CASSIGGGTEAFF.

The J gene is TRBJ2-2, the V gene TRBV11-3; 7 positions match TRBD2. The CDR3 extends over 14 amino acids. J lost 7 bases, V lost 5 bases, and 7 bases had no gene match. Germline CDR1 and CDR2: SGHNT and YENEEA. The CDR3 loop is CASSPSGPRGELFF. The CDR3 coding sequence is TGTGCCAGCAGCCCTAGCGGACCTCGCGGGGAGCTGTTTTTT.

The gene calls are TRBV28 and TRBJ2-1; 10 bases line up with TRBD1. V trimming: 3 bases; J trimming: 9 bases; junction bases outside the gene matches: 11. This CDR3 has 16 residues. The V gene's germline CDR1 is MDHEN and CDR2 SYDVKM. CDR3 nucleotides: TGTGCCAGCAGTTTTAAGGGGACAGGGGAGTTGGGTGAGCAGTTCTTC. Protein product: CASSFKGTGELGEQFF.

The CDR3 is CASSATSGNEQFF. The CDR3 nucleotides are TGTGCCAGCAGTGCCACTAGCGGGAATGAGCAGTTCTTC. This chain links TRBV6-5 with TRBJ2-1, with TRBD2 identical over 9 bases. Germline CDR1 reads MNHEY; CDR2 reads SVGAGI. This CDR3 has 13 amino acids. The J segment lost 7 bases and the V segment lost 5 bases, leaving 3 bases of the junction unmatched.

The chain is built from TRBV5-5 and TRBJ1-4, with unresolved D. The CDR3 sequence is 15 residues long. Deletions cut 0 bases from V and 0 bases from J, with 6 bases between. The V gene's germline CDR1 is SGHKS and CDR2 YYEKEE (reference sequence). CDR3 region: CASSLDRSTNEKLFF. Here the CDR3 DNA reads TGTGCCAGCAGCTTGGACAGATCAACTAATGAAAAACTGTTTTTT.

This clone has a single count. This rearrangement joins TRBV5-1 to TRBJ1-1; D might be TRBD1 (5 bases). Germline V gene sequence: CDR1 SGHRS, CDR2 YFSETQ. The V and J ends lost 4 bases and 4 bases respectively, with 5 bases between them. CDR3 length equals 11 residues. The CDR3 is CASSRGTEAFF. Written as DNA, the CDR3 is TGCGCCAGCAGCAGGGGCACTGAAGCTTTCTTT.